This is a list of T cell receptor beta chains from one sample in a study of cytomegalovirus exposure and HLA in healthy donors. Sequenced by immunoSEQ multiplex PCR; TCRdb stores in-frame clones only, minus some. The table includes around 200,000 clones, around 76% detected once. What was sequenced was PBMCs. The receptors stem from a young man in good health and CMV-seronegative. The CDR3 runs from the conserved cysteine through the conserved F or W.

cdr3_aa,v_call
CASWTGGAAGANVLTF,TRBV28
CASSEETGDTEAFF,TRBV2
CASTTGDHHEQYF,TRBV5-1
CASSLGSARDEQYF,TRBV5-4
CASSLGGRGADTQYF,TRBV28
CASSLTYSYEQYF,TRBV5-1
CASSFGQGIYNSPLHF,TRBV5-1
CSVWTGDYEQYF,TRBV29-1
CASRSGQGLPSDEQFF,TRBV2
CASSQDLPTGSYEQYF,TRBV4-1
CASSESISQGAYF,TRBV10-1
CASSFRASGGNTQYF,TRBV7-3
CAISRLAGGEQYF,TRBV11-2
CSVGVNTEAFF,TRBV29-1
CASSSGYNTEAFF,TRBV10-2
CASSPPGTSGLGGQFF,TRBV28
CASSQDGEYNEQFF,TRBV4-2
CASSYGTGILYEQYF,TRBV5-4
CASSLNIGLAISYEQYF,TRBV28
CASSQDLSPGYSYEQYF,TRBV14
CARRRDNASPTDTQYF,TRBV27
CSVEDGVGGDEQYF,TRBV29-1
CASMLAGYVNEQFF,TRBV6-6
CASSEDGTGEGTDTQYF,TRBV2
CASSLGVIGGARYEQYF,TRBV5-4
CASRDGQDNQPQHF,TRBV27
CASSSGQHSADTQYF,TRBV5-4
CASRRTSHWGNEQFF,TRBV23-1
CASSPSHQGAGTGELFF,TRBV5-4
CASSEPGQLYGYTF,TRBV25-1
CASSSRIGSGSYEQYF,TRBV2
CASSRDTKIDYGYTF,TRBV2
CASSLRGLNEKLFF,TRBV7-9
CASSATGLLETQYF,TRBV18
CASSPRGTSSEQYF,TRBV9
CASRSSPGTNEKLFF,TRBV27
CASSIDINSAEAFF,TRBV19
CSVGWQNYEQYF,TRBV29-1
CASSSLGGPYEQYF,TRBV27
CASSFSSGDTDTQYF,TRBV28
CASSLSREWSGELFF,TRBV9
CASSLGGDATGQETQYF,TRBV7-7
CSARERTDLYNEQFF,TRBV29-1
CASSLTGTSAYEQYF,TRBV7-9
CSVEVDRGNTEAFF,TRBV29-1
CASSQPIPGTKTYEQYF,TRBV14
CASGLAGSSYEQYF,TRBV6-1
CASSKLSGSNNEQFF,TRBV11-2
CASSEFGQLFKNIQYF,TRBV6-1
CAISQQEMNTEAFF,TRBV10-3
CSASGAEQFF,TRBV29-1
CASSLEAGNTIYF,TRBV5-4
CASSPDREETQYF,TRBV18